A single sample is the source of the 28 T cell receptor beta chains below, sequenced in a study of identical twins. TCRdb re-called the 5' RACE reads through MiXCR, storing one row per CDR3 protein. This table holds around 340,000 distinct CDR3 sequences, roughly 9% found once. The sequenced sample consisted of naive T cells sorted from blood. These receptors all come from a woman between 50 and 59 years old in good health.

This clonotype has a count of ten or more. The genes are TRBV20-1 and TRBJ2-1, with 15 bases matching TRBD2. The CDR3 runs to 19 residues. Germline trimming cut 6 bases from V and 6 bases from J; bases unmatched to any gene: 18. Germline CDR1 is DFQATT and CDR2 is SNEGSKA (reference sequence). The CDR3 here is CSAKRWGLAGGVSGNEQFF. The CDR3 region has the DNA TGCAGTGCAAAAAGGTGGGGACTAGCGGGAGGAGTCTCGGGCAATGAGCAGTTCTTC.

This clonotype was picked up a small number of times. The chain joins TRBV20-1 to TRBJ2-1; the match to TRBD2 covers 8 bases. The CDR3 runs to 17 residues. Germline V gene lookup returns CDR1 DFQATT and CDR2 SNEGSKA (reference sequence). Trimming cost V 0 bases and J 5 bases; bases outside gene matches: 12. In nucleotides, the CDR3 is TGCAGTGCTAGAGATCTCGGTTATCGGGAGGGAAACAATGAGCAGTTCTTC. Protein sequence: CSARDLGYREGNNEQFF.

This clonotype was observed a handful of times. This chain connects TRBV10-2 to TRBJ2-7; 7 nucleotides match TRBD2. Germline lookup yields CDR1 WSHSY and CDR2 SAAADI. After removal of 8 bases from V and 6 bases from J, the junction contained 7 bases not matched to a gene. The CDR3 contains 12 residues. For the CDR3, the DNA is TGCGCCAGCCGGGGGGAAGGGGTCGAGCAGTACGTC. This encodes CASRGEGVEQYV.

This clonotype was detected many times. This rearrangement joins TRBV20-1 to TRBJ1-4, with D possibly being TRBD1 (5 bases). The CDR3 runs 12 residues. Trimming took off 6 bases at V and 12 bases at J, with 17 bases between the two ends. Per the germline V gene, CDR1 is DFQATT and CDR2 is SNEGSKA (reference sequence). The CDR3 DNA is TGCAGTGCCATCACAGGCCCCGAACAACTGTTTTTT. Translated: CSAITGPEQLFF.

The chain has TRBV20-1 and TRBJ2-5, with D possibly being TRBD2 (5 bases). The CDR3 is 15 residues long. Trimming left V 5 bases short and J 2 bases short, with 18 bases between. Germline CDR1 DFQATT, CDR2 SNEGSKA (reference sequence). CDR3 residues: CSALSVTSGQETQYF. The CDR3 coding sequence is TGCAGTGCTTTGTCGGTTACCAGCGGACAAGAGACCCAGTACTTC.

The DNA for the CDR3 is TGTGCCAGCAGCTTTCTAGCGGGCCCCGATACGCAGTATTTT. Amino acids: CASSFLAGPDTQYF. The genes are TRBV7-2 and TRBJ2-3, with 8 bases fitting TRBD2. Germline V CDR1 and CDR2: SGHTA, FQGNSA. The CDR3 has 14 amino acids. V shed 3 bases and J 6 bases; nucleotides not matched to a gene: 5.

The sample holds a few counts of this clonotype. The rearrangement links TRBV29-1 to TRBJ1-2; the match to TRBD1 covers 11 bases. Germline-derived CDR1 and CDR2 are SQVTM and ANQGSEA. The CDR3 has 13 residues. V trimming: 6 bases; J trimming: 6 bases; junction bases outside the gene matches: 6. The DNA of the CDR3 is TGCAGCGTCCCGGGACAGGGGGGTCATGGCTACACCTTC. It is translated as CSVPGQGGHGYTF.

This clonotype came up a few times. The CDR3 reads CASREGLSYNEQFF. The CDR3 region has the DNA TGTGCCAGCAGGGAAGGACTCTCCTACAATGAGCAGTTCTTC. This chain uses TRBV6-5 with TRBJ2-1; possible D gene TRBD2, 5 bases. Trimming removed 6 bases at V and 0 bases at J, with 9 bases between. The V gene's germline CDR1 is MNHEY and CDR2 SVGAGI. The CDR3 length is 14 residues.

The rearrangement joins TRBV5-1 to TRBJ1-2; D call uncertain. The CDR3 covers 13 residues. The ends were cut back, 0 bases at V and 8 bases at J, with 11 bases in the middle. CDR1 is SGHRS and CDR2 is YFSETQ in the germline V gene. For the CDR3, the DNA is TGCGCCAGCAGCTTGGCAACACTCGACGGCTACACCTTC. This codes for CASSLATLDGYTF.

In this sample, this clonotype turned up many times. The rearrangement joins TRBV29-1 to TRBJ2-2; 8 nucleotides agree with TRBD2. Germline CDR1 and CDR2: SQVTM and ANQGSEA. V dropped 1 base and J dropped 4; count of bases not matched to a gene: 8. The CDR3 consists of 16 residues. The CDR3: CSVEGSGGPRTGELFF. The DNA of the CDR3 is TGCAGCGTTGAAGGGTCGGGAGGGCCTCGCACCGGGGAGCTGTTTTTT.

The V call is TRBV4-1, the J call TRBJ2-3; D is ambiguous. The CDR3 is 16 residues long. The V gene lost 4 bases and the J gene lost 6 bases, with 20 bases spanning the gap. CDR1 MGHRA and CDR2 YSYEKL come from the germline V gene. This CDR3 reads CASSPEWPVVWDTQYF. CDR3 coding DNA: TGCGCCAGCAGCCCAGAATGGCCGGTTGTCTGGGATACGCAGTATTTT.

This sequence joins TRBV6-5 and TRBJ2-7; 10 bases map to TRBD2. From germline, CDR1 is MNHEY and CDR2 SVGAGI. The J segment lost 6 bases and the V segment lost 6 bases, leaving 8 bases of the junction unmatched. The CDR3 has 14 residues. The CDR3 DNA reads TGTGCCAGCAGAGGGCTAGCGGGAGTCGGCGAGCAGTACGTC. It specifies CASRGLAGVGEQYV.

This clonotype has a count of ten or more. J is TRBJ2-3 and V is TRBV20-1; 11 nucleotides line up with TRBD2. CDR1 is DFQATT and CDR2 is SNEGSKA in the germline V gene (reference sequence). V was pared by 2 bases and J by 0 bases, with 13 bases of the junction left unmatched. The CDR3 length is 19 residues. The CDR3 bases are TGCAGTGCTAGAAACCCTAGCGGGAGGAATCATGGGAGCACAGATACGCAGTATTTT. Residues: CSARNPSGRNHGSTDTQYF.

The CDR3 here is CAWSVLRQPNNEQFF. The CDR3 DNA is TGTGCCTGGAGTGTACTTCGTCAGCCTAACAATGAGCAGTTCTTC. The chain couples TRBV30 to TRBJ2-1; D not resolved. Germline loops: CDR1 GTSNPN, CDR2 SVGIG (reference sequence). The CDR3 contains 15 residues. V was trimmed by 0 bases and J by 5 bases, leaving 14 bases between them.

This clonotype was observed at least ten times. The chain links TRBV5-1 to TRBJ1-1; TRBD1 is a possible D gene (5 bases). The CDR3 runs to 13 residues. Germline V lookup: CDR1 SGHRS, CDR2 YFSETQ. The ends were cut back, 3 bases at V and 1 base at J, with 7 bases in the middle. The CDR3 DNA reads TGCGCCAGCAGCTCGGACACGAACACTGAAGCTTTCTTT. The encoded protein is CASSSDTNTEAFF.

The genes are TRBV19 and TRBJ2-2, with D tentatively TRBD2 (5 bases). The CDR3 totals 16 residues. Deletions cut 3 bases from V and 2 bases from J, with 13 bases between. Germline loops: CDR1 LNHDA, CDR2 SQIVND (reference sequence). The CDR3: CASSIRGLGNTGELFF. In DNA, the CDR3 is TGTGCCAGTAGTATCCGGGGTCTGGGAAACACCGGGGAGCTGTTTTTT.

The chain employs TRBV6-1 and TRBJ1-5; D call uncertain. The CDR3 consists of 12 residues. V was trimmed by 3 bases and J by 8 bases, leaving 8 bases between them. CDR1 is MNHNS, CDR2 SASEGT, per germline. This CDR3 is CASSDGREPQHF. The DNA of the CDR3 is TGTGCCAGCAGTGACGGGCGAGAGCCCCAGCATTTT.

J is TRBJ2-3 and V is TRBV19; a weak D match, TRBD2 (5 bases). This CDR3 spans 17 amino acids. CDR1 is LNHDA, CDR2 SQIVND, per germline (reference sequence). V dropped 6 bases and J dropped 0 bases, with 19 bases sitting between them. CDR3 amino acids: CASRFGVGRTSTDTQYF. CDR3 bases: TGTGCCAGTAGATTCGGGGTCGGCAGGACTAGCACAGATACGCAGTATTTT.

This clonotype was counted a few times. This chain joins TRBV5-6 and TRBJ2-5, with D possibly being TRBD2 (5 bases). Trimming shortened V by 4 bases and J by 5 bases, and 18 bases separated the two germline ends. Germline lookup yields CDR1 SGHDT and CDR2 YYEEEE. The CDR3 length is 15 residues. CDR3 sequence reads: CASSRPRETEETQYF. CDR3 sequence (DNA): TGTGCCAGCAGCCGCCCAAGGGAGACGGAGGAGACCCAGTACTTC.

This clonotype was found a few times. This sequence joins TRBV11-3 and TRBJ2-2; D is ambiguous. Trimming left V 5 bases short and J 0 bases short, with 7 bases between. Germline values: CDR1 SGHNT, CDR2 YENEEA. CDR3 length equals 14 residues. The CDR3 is CASSTLTNTGELFF. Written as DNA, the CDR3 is TGTGCCAGCAGCACCCTTACGAACACCGGGGAGCTGTTTTTT. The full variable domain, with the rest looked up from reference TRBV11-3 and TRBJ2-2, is EAGVVQSPRYKIIEKKQPVAFWCNPISGHNTLYWYLQNLGQGPELLIRYENEEAVDDSQLPKDRFSAERLKGVDSTLKIQPAELGDSAVYLCASSTLTNTGELFFGEGSRLTVL.

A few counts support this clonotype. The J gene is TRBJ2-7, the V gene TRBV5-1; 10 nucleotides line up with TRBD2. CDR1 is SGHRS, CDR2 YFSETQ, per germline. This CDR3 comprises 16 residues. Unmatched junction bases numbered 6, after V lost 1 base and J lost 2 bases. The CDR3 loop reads CASSLPTSGTTYEQYF. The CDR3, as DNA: TGCGCCAGCAGCTTGCCCACTAGCGGGACCACCTACGAGCAGTACTTC.

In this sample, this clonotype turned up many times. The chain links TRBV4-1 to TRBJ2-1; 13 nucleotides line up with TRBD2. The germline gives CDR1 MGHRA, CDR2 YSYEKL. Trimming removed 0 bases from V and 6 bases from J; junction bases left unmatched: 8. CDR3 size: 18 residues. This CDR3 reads CASSQEGLAGMGLNEQFF. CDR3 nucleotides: TGCGCCAGCAGCCAAGAGGGACTAGCGGGAATGGGGCTCAATGAGCAGTTCTTC.

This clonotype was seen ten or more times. Here the CDR3 DNA reads TGCAGCGTTGAAGATCCGAACGGGTCGGGTAACGAGCAGTACTTC. Amino acid sequence: CSVEDPNGSGNEQYF. The chain employs TRBV29-1 and TRBJ2-7; no definite D call. The CDR3 loop spans 15 amino acids. Germline values: CDR1 SQVTM, CDR2 ANQGSEA. V dropped 0 bases and J dropped 5 bases, with 17 bases sitting between them.

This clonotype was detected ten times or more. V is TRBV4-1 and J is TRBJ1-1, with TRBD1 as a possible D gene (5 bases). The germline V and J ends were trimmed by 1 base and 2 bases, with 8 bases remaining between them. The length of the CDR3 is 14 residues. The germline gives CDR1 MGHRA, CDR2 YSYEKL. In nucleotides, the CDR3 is TGCGCCAGCAGCCAAGGACAGAGAAACACTGAAGCTTTCTTT. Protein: CASSQGQRNTEAFF.

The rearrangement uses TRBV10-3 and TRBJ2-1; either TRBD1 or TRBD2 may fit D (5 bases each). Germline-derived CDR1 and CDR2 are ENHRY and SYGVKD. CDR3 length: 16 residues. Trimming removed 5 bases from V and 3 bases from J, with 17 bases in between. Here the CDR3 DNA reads TGTGCCATCAGTCGTCGGACCGAGGGGTTCTACAATGAGCAGTTCTTC. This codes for CAISRRTEGFYNEQFF.

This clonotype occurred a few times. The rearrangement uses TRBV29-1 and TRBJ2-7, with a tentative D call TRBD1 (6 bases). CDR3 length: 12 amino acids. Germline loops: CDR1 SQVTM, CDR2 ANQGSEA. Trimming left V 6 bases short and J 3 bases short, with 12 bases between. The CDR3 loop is CSVHRDNYEQYF. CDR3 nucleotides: TGCAGCGTCCATCGGGACAACTACGAGCAGTACTTC.

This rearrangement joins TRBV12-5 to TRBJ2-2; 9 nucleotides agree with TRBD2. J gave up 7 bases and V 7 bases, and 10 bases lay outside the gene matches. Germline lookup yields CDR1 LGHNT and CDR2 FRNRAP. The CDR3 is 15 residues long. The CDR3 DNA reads TGTGCTAGTGACGGGTTAGCGGGAGTCGGCGGGGAGCTGTTTTTT. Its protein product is CASDGLAGVGGELFF.

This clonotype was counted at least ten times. As DNA, the CDR3 is TGCGCCAGCAGCCAAGGGGTAGGACACACAGATACGCAGTATTTT. Translated: CASSQGVGHTDTQYF. The rearrangement joins TRBV4-1 to TRBJ2-3, with TRBD1 as a possible D gene (5 bases). V was pared by 1 base and J by 2 bases, with 10 bases between. Germline-derived CDR1 and CDR2 are MGHRA and YSYEKL. The CDR3 has 15 amino acids.